The present entry profiles one T cell receptor (beta chain) with its context. Its antigen is not known. The sample is drawn from a study of shared clonotypes between healthy human individuals. Study context: Two women and a few men aged 18 to 49 served as donors. Study-level points and caveats: Sharing of clonotypes among donors was expected to vary with sequencing depth.

Several immunoSEQ plates held equal portions of the genomic DNA taken from each subset. Generated by immunoSEQ multiplex PCR, the TCRdb table keeps only in-frame clones and is missing some. This sample yields under 2,000,000 clones, of which about 95% are seen a single time; 1% to 1.5% belongs to the top ten. Only CD45RO-negative cells positively selected for CCR7 counted as naive CD8 cells, so terminally differentiated effector memory CD45RA+ cells were excluded. This CDR3 spans 14 amino acids. The junction had 2 bases not matched to a gene; V was cut back by 0 bases and J by 7 bases. Germline assignment: CDR1 SGHTS and CDR2 YDEGEE.

This receptor was obtained from a man aged 18 to 29 in good health. The source material was naive CD8+ T cells sorted from blood. J is TRBJ2-1 and V is TRBV5-8, with 9 bases matching TRBD2. For the CDR3, the DNA is TGTGCCAGCAGCTTGGATAGCGGGGGTAATGAGCAGTTCTTC. Protein: CASSLDSGGNEQFF.